The 14 T cell receptor beta chains below all came from one sample that was sequenced in a study of monozygotic twins with inflammatory bowel disease (dated by TCRdb to the late 2010s). Preparation of the library involved 5' RACE. Sequencing relied on an Illumina HiSeq 2500. TCRdb reanalyzed the reads, keeping one entry per CDR3 protein sequence and omitting DNA. The data table for this sample lists around 200,000 distinct CDR3 sequences. Of the sample, 1.5% to 2% falls within the top ten clones. Sequenced material: blood. All receptors come from a human donor with ulcerative colitis or Crohn's disease, or a healthy co-twin of an affected twin (not recorded which).

The gene calls are TRBV7-9 and TRBJ1-1. The CDR3 has 17 residues. The germline gives CDR1 SEHNR, CDR2 FQNEAQ (reference sequence). CDR3 in amino acids: CASSLEGFGRLNTEAFF.

The chain couples TRBV7-9 to TRBJ2-1; TCRdb selects TRBD2, and the lack of DNA leaves this call unchecked. Germline CDR1 reads SEHNR; CDR2 reads FQNEAQ (reference sequence). The CDR3 is 16 residues long. CDR3 in amino acids: CASSLRAVLPYNEQFF.

The chain couples TRBV20-1 to TRBJ1-2; the TCRdb call, TRBD1, lacks DNA for checking. The CDR3 has 15 residues. Germline V CDR1 and CDR2: DFQATT, SNEGSKA (reference sequence). CDR3: CSARDPQGASGGYTF.

This chain joins TRBV28 and TRBJ1-1; checking the TCRdb D call of TRBD1 is not possible without DNA. Germline CDR1 reads MDHEN; CDR2 reads SYDVKM. This CDR3 is built from 12 residues. The CDR3 is CASSLGRAEAFF.

The chain couples TRBV6-2 or TRBV6-3 to TRBJ2-2. CDR1 and CDR2 (germline): MNHEY, SVGEGT. CDR3 size: 14 residues. The CDR3 sequence is CASQASPNTGELFF.

V and J are TRBV12-3 or TRBV12-4 and TRBJ2-1; TCRdb's assignment of TRBD1 cannot be checked, as there is no DNA. The CDR3 consists of 16 residues. The CDR3 region is CASSSPGPRQANEQFF.

V is TRBV18 and J is TRBJ2-1; the TCRdb call, TRBD1, lacks DNA for checking. There are 12 residues in the CDR3. The V gene's germline CDR1 is KGHSH and CDR2 LQKENI. The CDR3 is CASSPDRDEQFF.

V is TRBV5-1 and J is TRBJ1-2. Germline CDR1 and CDR2: SGHRS and YFSETQ. The CDR3 contains 13 residues. CDR3 amino acids: CASSWDGKYGYTF.

The chain carries TRBV12-5 and TRBJ2-3. This CDR3 has 14 amino acids. Germline assignment: CDR1 LGHNT and CDR2 FRNRAP. The CDR3 is CASGLRSGTDTQYF.

The chain uses TRBV5-1 and TRBJ2-1; TCRdb's D call, TRBD1, is unchecked because there is no DNA. Germline CDR1 reads SGHRS; CDR2 reads YFSETQ. This CDR3 has 14 residues. This chain's CDR3 is CASSDGTGIDEQFF.

The chain carries TRBV4-1 and TRBJ1-4. The CDR3 length is 16 residues. Germline loops: CDR1 MGHRA, CDR2 YSYEKL. The CDR3 region is CASSKWTTTTNEKLFF.

The genes are TRBV14 and TRBJ2-7; checking the TCRdb D call of TRBD1 is not possible without DNA. The V gene's germline CDR1 is SGHDN and CDR2 FVKESK. The CDR3 extends over 14 amino acids. The CDR3 loop is CASSRWDGSYEQYF.

The chain combines TRBV11-3 with TRBJ2-3; TCRdb lists TRBD2, though no DNA is available to test this call. The CDR3 is 12 amino acids. Germline loops: CDR1 SGHNT, CDR2 YENEEA. The CDR3 region is CASSRTSDTQYF.

CDR3 in amino acids: CASTLFGSNQPQHF. The chain employs TRBV19 and TRBJ1-5. The CDR3 covers 14 residues. The germline gives CDR1 LNHDA, CDR2 SQIVND (reference sequence).